Listed here are 18 T cell receptor beta chains from one sample, sequenced in a study of radiotherapy plus CTLA-4 blockade in lung cancer. The assay was immunoSEQ multiplex PCR, and TCRdb's table has in-frame clones only and misses some. The data contain about 49,000 clones, approximately 84% of them singletons. The sample consisted of peripheral blood, taken from a patient treated with radiotherapy plus ipilimumab. Receptors were obtained from a human donor with non-small cell lung cancer whose response to radiotherapy plus ipilimumab could not be evaluated.

V usage is TRBV28 and J usage is TRBJ1-4, with D unresolved. Trimming left V 10 bases short and J 0 bases short, with 9 bases between. The CDR3 runs 13 residues. CDR1 and CDR2 (germline): MDHEN, SYDVKM. As DNA, the CDR3 is TGTGCCACCCCGACACCAACTAATGAAAAACTGTTTTTT. Translation gives CATPTPTNEKLFF.

The chain couples TRBV6-5 to TRBJ2-3, with 7 bases identical to TRBD2. The germline gives CDR1 MNHEY, CDR2 SVGAGI. Trimming removed 7 bases from V and 5 bases from J; junction bases left unmatched: 6. This CDR3 has 13 amino acids. The chain's CDR3 is CASKGSSGDTQYF. DNA of the CDR3: TGTGCCAGCAAGGGGTCTAGCGGAGATACGCAGTATTTT.

This chain uses TRBV4-3 with TRBJ2-3; 8 nucleotides line up with TRBD2. Trimming removed 0 bases from V and 3 bases from J; junction bases left unmatched: 8. The germline CDR1 and CDR2 sequences are LGHNA and YSLEER. The CDR3 length is 17 residues. The CDR3 nucleotides read TGCGCCAGCAGCCAAGAGGGCGGGAGGTTCCGGACAGATACGCAGTATTTT. Encoded protein: CASSQEGGRFRTDTQYF.

The V and J genes are TRBV21-1 and TRBJ2-1; the D call in the table, TRBD2, was not verified against the DNA. TRBV21-1 is tagged as a pseudogene. This CDR3 has 15 residues. CDR3 in DNA: TGTGCCAGCAGTCCCGCTGCGGGAGGGTACAATGAGCAGTTCTTC. It translates to CASSPAAGGYNEQFF.

This clone was detected a few times. The chain combines TRBV7-2 with TRBJ1-2; maybe TRBD1 (5 bases). Per germline, CDR1 SGHTA and CDR2 FQGNSA. The CDR3 extends over 13 amino acids. Trimming shortened V by 1 base and J by 4 bases, and 7 bases separated the two germline ends. CDR3 sequence: CASSLGTSYGYTF. As DNA, the CDR3 is TGTGCCAGCAGCTTAGGGACATCCTATGGCTACACCTTC.

A single count supports this clone. The chain joins TRBV9 to TRBJ1-4, with D unresolved. Germline V CDR1 and CDR2: SGDLS, YYNGEE. Deletions cut 1 base from V and 4 bases from J, with 11 bases between. The length of the CDR3 is 15 residues. The DNA for the CDR3 is TGTGCCAGCAGCGTAACTGGGAGATATAATGAAAAACTGTTTTTT. It is translated as CASSVTGRYNEKLFF.

This chain uses TRBV30 with TRBJ2-5; D possibly corresponds to TRBD1 (6 bases). CDR3 size: 13 residues. Germline V gives CDR1 GTSNPN, CDR2 SVGIG (reference sequence). V shed 1 base and J shed 6 bases, with 12 bases lying between them. The CDR3 loop is CAWSDRVEKTQYF. The CDR3, as DNA: TGTGCCTGGAGTGACAGGGTCGAAAAGACCCAGTACTTC.

The genes are TRBV15 and TRBJ2-3; TRBD1 is a possible D gene (6 bases). V shed 0 bases and J shed 0 bases, with 16 bases lying between them. There are 18 residues in the CDR3. Germline CDR1 and CDR2: LNHNV and YYDKDF (reference sequence). The CDR3 sequence: CATSRDRDTGSSTDTQYF. DNA of the CDR3: TGTGCCACCAGCAGAGATAGGGACACAGGATCTAGCACAGATACGCAGTATTTT.

This clone turned up a few times. V gene TRBV6-6 combines with J gene TRBJ1-1, with D possibly TRBD1 on 6 matching bases. This CDR3 spans 12 amino acids. V was shortened by 8 bases and J by 4 bases, with 11 bases between the two germline ends. From germline, CDR1 is MNHNY and CDR2 SVGAGI (reference sequence). CDR3 region: CASLKGGTEAFF. The CDR3 DNA sequence: TGTGCCAGCTTAAAAGGGGGCACTGAAGCTTTCTTT.

In its sample, this clone was seen a few times. The chain combines TRBV7-2 with TRBJ1-5; D remains unclear. Germline loops: CDR1 SGHTA, CDR2 FQGNSA. The V end was cut by 3 bases, the J end by 8 bases, with 14 bases between. The CDR3 runs 14 residues. The DNA for the CDR3 is TGTGCCAGCAGCTTGGGCGCGGGCGGGGAGCCCCAGCATTTT. It codes for CASSLGAGGEPQHF.

This chain uses TRBV27 with TRBJ2-5; D is undetermined. Germline V gene sequence: CDR1 MNHEY, CDR2 SMNVEV (reference sequence). V was trimmed by 0 bases and J by 1 base, leaving 6 bases between them. This CDR3 spans 14 amino acids. The CDR3 coding sequence is TGTGCCAGCAGTTTATCGGTCGGCCAAGAGACCCAGTACTTC. It encodes CASSLSVGQETQYF.

The chain is built from TRBV28 and TRBJ2-1; a possible D gene is TRBD2 (6 bases). V gave up 7 bases and J gave up 3 bases, with 25 bases separating them. The CDR3 covers 18 residues. In germline, CDR1 is MDHEN, CDR2 SYDVKM. CDR3: CASTPPTRDFLRYNEQFF. CDR3 coding DNA: TGTGCCAGCACACCGCCCACACGGGACTTTTTACGCTACAATGAGCAGTTCTTC.

This chain links TRBV11-3 with TRBJ2-1; D is possibly TRBD2 (5 bases). V lost 5 bases and J 2 bases, leaving 13 bases between the germline ends. Germline V gene data show CDR1 as SGHNT and CDR2 as YENEEA. CDR3 length: 15 amino acids. CDR3 nucleotides: TGTGCCAGCAGCATTGTAGCGTCTGCCTACAATGAGCAGTTCTTC. Translating gives CASSIVASAYNEQFF.

To note about this clone: One end of the junction does not line up with germline, which may come from a read error. Other DNA sequences from this sample encode an identical CDR3 as well. CDR3: CASSQPGQQSGANVLTF. As DNA, the CDR3 is TGCGCCAGCAGCCAACCGGGACAGCAGTCTGGGGCCAACGTCCTGACCTTC. The rearrangement joins TRBV4-1 to TRBJ2-6; 7 bases match TRBD1. CDR1 and CDR2 (germline): MGHRA, YSYEKL. The CDR3 totals 17 residues.

V is TRBV10-3 and J is TRBJ2-3, with TRBD1 identical over 7 bases. The CDR3 extends over 19 amino acids. Trimming at V came to 0 bases and at J to 2 bases, leaving 14 bases not matched to a gene. Germline CDR1 is ENHRY and CDR2 is SYGVKD. In DNA form, the CDR3 reads TGTGCCATCAGTGAGTCTTCAAGAACAGGGGAGTCGTCCACAGATACGCAGTATTTT. Residues: CAISESSRTGESSTDTQYF.

Only one count was recorded for this clone. This chain joins TRBV15 and TRBJ1-2; perhaps TRBD1 as D (6 bases). V shed 1 base and J shed 0 bases, with 9 bases lying between them. This CDR3 comprises 15 residues. Looked up from germline, CDR1 is LNHNV and CDR2 is YYDKDF (reference sequence). The CDR3 sequence is CATSRGTVANYGYTF. The CDR3 DNA follows: TGTGCCACCAGCAGAGGGACAGTCGCTAACTATGGCTACACCTTC.

The chain couples TRBV6-4 to TRBJ2-1; no definite D call. Per germline, CDR1 MRHNA and CDR2 SNTAGT. V lost 5 bases and J lost 4, with 15 bases in between. The CDR3 extends over 15 amino acids. The CDR3 coding sequence is TGTGCCAGCAGTCCATTACCCTCCCAGTACAATGAGCAGTTCTTC. Translated: CASSPLPSQYNEQFF.

The CDR3 DNA follows: TGTGCCAGCAGCTCCCGGACTAGCGGTTACAATGAGCAGTTCTTC. Translating it yields CASSSRTSGYNEQFF. The J gene is TRBJ2-1, the V gene TRBV11-2; 10 nucleotides align to TRBD2. The CDR3 sequence is 15 residues long. V shed 4 bases and J 4 bases; nucleotides not matched to a gene: 4. Germline V gene lookup returns CDR1 SGHAT and CDR2 FQNNGV.